The 13 T cell receptor beta chains presented below share a single source sample, sequenced in a study of control samples from healthy donors and cancer patients. Using immunoSEQ multiplex PCR, the repertoire was profiled, and TCRdb retains in-frame clones only, with some absent. The sample has about 100,000 clones; approximately 84% are singletons. The material sequenced was blood. These receptor sequences come from a man younger than 30 in good health.

V is TRBV2 and J is TRBJ1-2; the D is unclear. Trimming stripped 5 bases from V and 5 bases from J, with 12 bases between. The CDR3 length is 13 residues. Germline V gene data show CDR1 as SNHLY and CDR2 as FYNNEI. The CDR3 sequence is CASSSQGKYGYTF. CDR3 coding DNA: TGTGCCAGCAGTTCACAAGGGAAATATGGCTACACCTTC.

The gene calls are TRBV30 and TRBJ2-5; D is unresolved. Looked up from germline, CDR1 is GTSNPN and CDR2 is SVGIG (reference sequence). The CDR3 has 14 residues. The V gene lost 3 bases and the J gene lost 4 bases, with 15 bases spanning the gap. The CDR3 DNA is TGTGCCTGGAGCGGTCTGGGGTTTCGAGAGACCCAGTACTTC. Protein product: CAWSGLGFRETQYF.

The gene calls are TRBV6-5 and TRBJ2-7, with D tentatively TRBD2 (7 bases). There are 14 residues in the CDR3. Germline CDR1 is MNHEY and CDR2 is SVGAGI. The V end lost 6 bases, the J end lost 3 bases, and 15 bases lay between the germline ends. In DNA form, the CDR3 reads TGTGCCAGCAGGGGAGGGGGGACCTTCTACGAGCAGTACTTC. Encoded protein: CASRGGGTFYEQYF.

This chain connects TRBV6-5 to TRBJ1-1; 8 nucleotides align to TRBD1. V was clipped by 6 bases and J by 8 bases; unmatched bases: 8. The CDR3 contains 13 residues. Germline CDR1 MNHEY, CDR2 SVGAGI. DNA of the CDR3: TGTGCCAGCAGGCCCAAGTGGGACAGGGAAGCTTTCTTT. It yields the protein CASRPKWDREAFF.

This chain uses TRBV27 with TRBJ2-2; D may be TRBD1 (6 bases). The CDR3 runs 15 residues. CDR1 is MNHEY and CDR2 is SMNVEV in the germline V gene (reference sequence). The V end lost 2 bases, the J end lost 6 bases, and 13 bases lay between the germline ends. CDR3 amino acids: CASSLQGDIAGELFF. The CDR3, as DNA: TGTGCCAGCAGTTTACAAGGGGACATAGCCGGGGAGCTGTTTTTT.

The chain couples TRBV10-3 to TRBJ1-6; 7 bases align to TRBD1. J was trimmed by 7 bases and V by 5 bases; bases with no gene match: 8. The CDR3 runs to 15 residues. Germline CDR1 reads ENHRY; CDR2 reads SYGVKD. CDR3 amino acids: CAISLRDSLNSPLHF. CDR3 nucleotides: TGTGCCATCAGTCTCCGGGACAGCTTAAATTCACCCCTCCACTTT.

V usage is TRBV5-1 and J usage is TRBJ1-2, with 8 bases identical to TRBD1. CDR3 length equals 15 residues. The germline gives CDR1 SGHRS, CDR2 YFSETQ. V was pared by 5 bases and J by 7 bases, with 13 bases of the junction left unmatched. The CDR3 nucleotides are TGCGCCAGCAGACAGACAGGGGCCCTAAGTAGTGGCTACACCTTC. This sequence encodes CASRQTGALSSGYTF.

This clone was observed a single time. The chain joins TRBV4-2 to TRBJ1-6; D unresolved. Trimming took off 1 base at V and 6 bases at J, with 16 bases between the two ends. This CDR3 is built from 17 residues. The germline gives CDR1 LGHNA, CDR2 YNFKEQ. In nucleotides, the CDR3 is TGTGCCAGCAGCCAAGTCCTGGGAGGGATGGGTAATTCACCCCTCCACTTT. This translates into CASSQVLGGMGNSPLHF.

The chain joins TRBV25-1 to TRBJ2-3; 8 bases are shared with TRBD2. The CDR3 extends over 16 amino acids. With V trimmed by 5 bases and J by 5 bases, 12 bases remained unmatched. Germline CDR1 is MGHDK and CDR2 is SYGVNS. The CDR3 DNA sequence: TGTGCCAGCAGTTTCCCCCCCGGGGGGGCAGGAGATACGCAGTATTTT. Translating gives CASSFPPGGAGDTQYF.

The V and J genes are TRBV9 and TRBJ2-1; weak D call: TRBD2 (6 bases). The CDR3 contains 13 residues. V was clipped by 4 bases and J by 9 bases, with 14 bases between them. Germline CDR1 and CDR2: SGDLS and YYNGEE. CDR3 amino acids: CASSLLASSEQFF. In DNA, the CDR3 is TGTGCCAGCAGCCTCCTAGCGAGTAGTGAGCAGTTCTTC. The entire variable domain, with the rest obtained from reference TRBV9 and TRBJ2-1, is as follows: DSGVTQTPKHLITATGQRVTLRCSPRSGDLSVYWYQQSLDQGLQFLIQYYNGEERAKGNILERFSAQQFPDLHSELNLSSLELGDSALYFCASSLLASSEQFFGPGTRLTVL.

The chain combines TRBV30 with TRBJ2-3, with D tentatively TRBD1 (6 bases). CDR3 size: 15 residues. The germline CDR1 and CDR2 sequences are GTSNPN and SVGIG (reference sequence). V gave up 3 bases and J gave up 2 bases, with 15 bases separating them. The CDR3 coding sequence is TGTGCCTGGAGAGATGACAGGCTCCCCACAGATACGCAGTATTTT. This gives the protein CAWRDDRLPTDTQYF.

This clone was picked up one time. The rearrangement uses TRBV4-1 and TRBJ1-1; D may be TRBD1 (5 bases). The germline gives CDR1 MGHRA, CDR2 YSYEKL. V was pared by 4 bases and J by 5 bases, with 17 bases between. CDR3 size: 15 residues. In DNA, the CDR3 is TGCGCCAGCAGCCCGCGGGGGGGATTGGGGACTGAAGCTTTCTTT. This codes for CASSPRGGLGTEAFF.

The rearrangement joins TRBV5-8 to TRBJ2-7; D is perhaps TRBD1 (6 bases). Germline V gene lookup returns CDR1 SGHTS and CDR2 YDEGEE. Deletions cut 1 base from V and 7 bases from J, with 15 bases between. CDR3 size: 14 residues. The CDR3 DNA follows: TGTGCCAGCAGCTTGCCGAACAGGGCTGGGGAGCAGTACGTC. Translated, it gives CASSLPNRAGEQYV.